The 26 T cell receptor beta chains below all came from one sample that was sequenced in a study of blood T cell repertoires in COVID-19. Clones were sequenced by immunoSEQ multiplex PCR, and TCRdb holds only the in-frame ones, with some missing. The sample lists 200,000 to 250,000 clones; roughly nine tenths were seen once. Sequenced material: peripheral blood. These TCRs come from a man aged 55 to 70 with acute or convalescent COVID-19.

This clone has only a few counts. J is TRBJ1-6 and V is TRBV9; 9 bases map to TRBD1. The ends lost 3 bases at V and 13 bases at J; junction bases unmatched: 5. Germline CDR1 and CDR2: SGDLS and YYNGEE. The CDR3 is made up of 13 amino acids. The CDR3 DNA is TGTGCCAGCAGCGCGGGACAGGGCCAGCCCCTCCACTTT. This codes for CASSAGQGQPLHF.

The chain recombines TRBV6-2 or TRBV6-3 with TRBJ2-3; 7 bases are a match to TRBD2. V gave up 0 bases and J gave up 11 bases; unmatched junction bases: 20. The CDR3 is 18 amino acids. The germline CDR1 and CDR2 sequences are MNHEY and SVGEGT. The CDR3, as DNA: TGTGCCAGCAGTTACTCGGATCCCATTAGCGGGTTTATCTTTGGGCAGTATTTT. It codes for CASSYSDPISGFIFGQYF.

The chain combines TRBV12-3 or TRBV12-4 with TRBJ1-5, with D unresolved. The CDR3 is made up of 12 amino acids. Trimming removed 8 bases from V and 6 bases from J, with 11 bases in between. The CDR3 spells CASEVVGQPQHF. As DNA, the CDR3 is TGTGCCAGCGAGGTTGTGGGTCAGCCCCAGCATTTT.

The J gene is TRBJ1-3, the V gene TRBV7-3; no reliable D call. The V and J ends lost 6 bases and 3 bases respectively, with 6 bases between them. This CDR3 spans 12 amino acids. Germline CDR1 is SGHTA and CDR2 is FQGTGA. CDR3 nucleotide sequence: TGTGCCAGCAGTCCAGGTGGAAACACCATATATTTT. It encodes CASSPGGNTIYF.

This chain joins TRBV28 and TRBJ1-2; D is unclear. V lost 3 bases and J lost 4, with 15 bases in between. The CDR3 is 15 residues long. The germline CDR1 and CDR2 sequences are MDHEN and SYDVKM. As DNA, the CDR3 is TGTGCCAGCAGTTTGGTAGACGGGGAGGGCTATGGCTACACCTTC. Translation: CASSLVDGEGYGYTF.

V is TRBV7-9 and J is TRBJ1-2; D gene ambiguous. Trimming took off 1 base at V and 7 bases at J, with 7 bases between the two ends. Germline V gene lookup returns CDR1 SEHNR and CDR2 FQNEAQ (reference sequence). This CDR3 region has 12 residues. The DNA for the CDR3 is TGTGCCAGCAGCTTAGGGACTTTTGGCTACACCTTC. Encoded protein: CASSLGTFGYTF.

This sequence joins TRBV19 and TRBJ1-2, with D unresolved. The CDR3 has 12 amino acids. Trimming pared 8 bases from V and 8 bases from J, leaving 15 bases between. The germline CDR1 and CDR2 sequences are LNHDA and SQIVND (reference sequence). The CDR3 DNA reads TGTGCCAGTGGTAGGGAGAAAGAGGGCTACACCTTC. Its protein product is CASGREKEGYTF.

This chain links TRBV5-1 with TRBJ2-5; 7 positions agree with TRBD1. Germline V CDR1 and CDR2: SGHRS, YFSETQ. This CDR3 contains 16 residues. J lost 11 bases, V lost 0 bases, and 16 bases had no gene match. The CDR3 DNA follows: TGCGCCAGCAGCTTGGTCGGGACAGAGAGCTTTGAGGAGCAGTACTTC. Translating gives CASSLVGTESFEEQYF.

The V call is TRBV7-2, the J call TRBJ2-2; 9 bases line up with TRBD2. Germline V gene data show CDR1 as SGHTA and CDR2 as FQGNSA. The CDR3 extends over 17 amino acids. V lost 1 base and J lost 4; bases outside the gene matches: 7. In DNA, the CDR3 is TGTGCCAGCAGCTTAGATATTAGCGGGAGTCGCACCGGGGAGCTGTTTTTT. Protein product: CASSLDISGSRTGELFF.

Details on this clone: This same CDR3 is encoded by further DNA sequences in the sample. The chain employs TRBV5-5 and TRBJ2-7; a weak D match, TRBD1 (5 bases). Germline V gives CDR1 SGHKS, CDR2 YYEKEE (reference sequence). V was cut by 0 bases and J by 4 bases, with 11 bases left in between. The CDR3 length is 14 residues. In nucleotides, the CDR3 is TGTGCCAGCAGCTTGGAGCAGGGTCGATACGAGCAGTACTTC. Translated: CASSLEQGRYEQYF.

The rearrangement links TRBV6-2 or TRBV6-3 to TRBJ1-5; perhaps TRBD1 as D (6 bases). CDR3 size: 14 residues. Trimming cost V 6 bases and J 0 bases, with 9 bases left between them. Germline-derived CDR1 and CDR2 are MNHEY and SVGEGT. The CDR3 here is CASSRDNSNQPQHF. The CDR3 nucleotides read TGTGCCAGCAGCCGGGACAATAGCAATCAGCCCCAGCATTTT.

The chain has TRBV6-1 and TRBJ1-6, with D tentatively TRBD1 (6 bases). CDR1 and CDR2 (germline): MNHNS, SASEGT. CDR3 size: 15 residues. V lost 0 bases to trimming and J lost 10 bases, with 13 bases between them. The CDR3 DNA reads TGTGCCAGCAGTGAAGCCGGCAGGGGAGAGTCACCCCTCCACTTT. This gives the protein CASSEAGRGESPLHF.

The V and J genes are TRBV10-3 and TRBJ1-2, with 7 bases that match TRBD1. V trimming: 2 bases; J trimming: 6 bases; junction bases outside the gene matches: 3. The CDR3 extends over 13 amino acids. Germline loops: CDR1 ENHRY, CDR2 SYGVKD. In DNA form, the CDR3 reads TGTGCCATCAGTGAGGAGGGGGCTGATGGCTACACCTTC. Translation gives CAISEEGADGYTF.

This sequence joins TRBV3-1 (or the pseudogene TRBV3-2) and TRBJ2-1; 9 bases fit TRBD2. This CDR3 region has 17 residues. V trimming: 2 bases; J trimming: 4 bases; junction bases outside the gene matches: 9. In germline, CDR1 is LGHDT, CDR2 YNNKEL (reference sequence). This CDR3 is CASSQHGAGGGYNEQFF. The CDR3 DNA sequence: TGTGCCAGCAGCCAACATGGGGCGGGAGGGGGGTACAATGAGCAGTTCTTC.

The rearrangement links TRBV9 to TRBJ2-3; 7 bases fit TRBD1. The J segment lost 2 bases and the V segment lost 3 bases, leaving 9 bases of the junction unmatched. CDR3 length equals 16 residues. The germline gives CDR1 SGDLS, CDR2 YYNGEE. The CDR3 DNA is TGTGCCAGCAGCGGAACAGGGGATACCGTCACAGATACGCAGTATTTT. This sequence encodes CASSGTGDTVTDTQYF.

The J gene is TRBJ1-1, the V gene TRBV10-3; 8 bases are a match to TRBD1. This CDR3 has 15 amino acids. The trim removed 3 bases at V and 5 bases at J, leaving 8 bases unmatched. Germline values: CDR1 ENHRY, CDR2 SYGVKD. CDR3 protein: CAISDRTGIRTEAFF. In DNA form, the CDR3 reads TGTGCCATCAGTGATCGGACAGGGATTAGGACTGAAGCTTTCTTT.

V and J are TRBV3-1 (or the pseudogene TRBV3-2) and TRBJ1-4; 10 nucleotides match TRBD1. Germline CDR1 and CDR2: LGHDT and YNNKEL (reference sequence). Trimming removed 5 bases from V and 6 bases from J; junction bases left unmatched: 6. This CDR3 is built from 15 residues. The CDR3 DNA sequence: TGTGCCAGCAGCGGCGACAGGGGGCTCGATGAAAAACTGTTTTTT. Protein: CASSGDRGLDEKLFF.

This clone was seen a handful of times. This chain connects TRBV6-6 to TRBJ2-7; TRBD2 matches at 13 bases. The CDR3 is 15 residues long. Trimming removed 7 bases from V and 2 bases from J; junction bases left unmatched: 5. Looked up from germline, CDR1 is MNHNY and CDR2 is SVGAGI (reference sequence). The CDR3 DNA sequence: TGTGCCAGCACTCAACTAGCGGGAGGGCCCTACGAGCAGTACTTC. It encodes CASTQLAGGPYEQYF.

V and J are TRBV6-2 or TRBV6-3 and TRBJ2-7; D ambiguous. CDR1 MNHEY and CDR2 SVGEGT come from the germline V gene. V lost 2 bases, J lost 1 base, and 18 bases lay in between. The CDR3 length is 17 residues. The CDR3 DNA reads as TGTGCCAGCAGTTACCTGACAACCCTACACCAATCCTACGAGCAGTACTTC. It translates to CASSYLTTLHQSYEQYF.

This chain uses TRBV6-7 with TRBJ1-5, with unresolved D. TRBV6-7 is assigned to the ORF class and has an uncertain function. The CDR3 covers 18 residues. V dropped 0 bases and J dropped 7 bases, with 22 bases sitting between them. For the CDR3, the DNA is TGTGCCAGCAGTTACTCGACTCCGTGGGGAGGGTGGTTACAGCCCCAGCATTTT. Its protein product is CASSYSTPWGGWLQPQHF.

In this sample, this clone turned up once. CDR3 region: CASSFRTTGFTNEKLFF. CDR3 nucleotide sequence: TGTGCCAGCAGCTTCCGTACGACGGGTTTCACTAATGAAAAACTGTTTTTT. The gene calls are TRBV7-2 and TRBJ1-4; no definite D call. The V end was cut by 3 bases, the J end by 2 bases, with 16 bases between. The CDR3 has 17 amino acids. CDR1 and CDR2 from the germline V gene are SGHTA and FQGNSA.

DNA for the CDR3: TGTGCCAGCAGTGGGACTAGCGGGGGCGGGGGACACACAGATACGCAGTATTTT. Translating gives CASSGTSGGGGHTDTQYF. The chain joins TRBV28 to TRBJ2-3, with 14 bases matching TRBD2. The CDR3 has 18 amino acids. Germline-derived CDR1 and CDR2 are MDHEN and SYDVKM. After removal of 5 bases from V and 2 bases from J, the junction contained 9 bases not matched to a gene.

This clone was recorded only once. J is TRBJ1-1 and V is TRBV29-1; 10 bases are a match to TRBD1. Germline V gene data show CDR1 as SQVTM and CDR2 as ANQGSEA. This CDR3 has 13 residues. With V trimmed by 7 bases and J by 2 bases, 4 bases remained unmatched. The CDR3 reads CSAATGGNTEAFF. As DNA, the CDR3 is TGCAGCGCTGCGACAGGGGGCAACACTGAAGCTTTCTTT.

A single count supports this clone. This sequence joins TRBV5-1 and TRBJ1-4; the match to TRBD1 covers 7 bases. Germline trimming cut 5 bases from V and 7 bases from J; bases unmatched to any gene: 8. Germline CDR1 is SGHRS and CDR2 is YFSETQ. The CDR3 length is 14 residues. Here the CDR3 reads CASRITGEVEKLFF. Here the CDR3 DNA reads TGCGCCAGCAGAATAACAGGGGAGGTTGAAAAACTGTTTTTT. Drawing the rest from reference TRBV5-1 and TRBJ1-4, the complete variable domain is KAGVTQTPRYLIKTRGQQVTLSCSPISGHRSVSWYQQTPGQGLQFLFEYFSETQRNKGNFPGRFSGRQFSNSRSEMNVSTLELGDSALYLCASRITGEVEKLFFGSGTQLSVL.

The CDR3 nucleotides read TGTGCCAGCAGTTATACGCGGGGGACGGGGGGTAATGAAAAACTGTTTTTT. Translation gives CASSYTRGTGGNEKLFF. The J gene is TRBJ1-4, the V gene TRBV28, with D perhaps TRBD1 (5 bases). CDR1 and CDR2 (germline): MDHEN, SYDVKM. With 4 bases removed from V and 4 bases from J, the gap between germline ends came to 19 bases. The CDR3 length is 17 residues. Supplemented by reference TRBV28 and TRBJ1-4, the full variable domain reads DVKVTQSSRYLVKRTGEKVFLECVQDMDHENMFWYRQDPGLGLRLIYFSYDVKMKEKGDIPEGYSVSREKKERFSLILESASTNQTSMYLCASSYTRGTGGNEKLFFGSGTQLSVL.

V usage is TRBV15 and J usage is TRBJ2-5; 13 positions match TRBD2. CDR3 length: 16 amino acids. Trimming took 3 bases from V and 6 from J; bases not matched to a gene: 7. The V gene's germline CDR1 is LNHNV and CDR2 YYDKDF (reference sequence). CDR3 amino acids: CATSRRLAGGQQTQYF. The CDR3 DNA is TGTGCCACCAGCAGGAGACTAGCGGGAGGTCAGCAGACCCAGTACTTC. Full variable domain (remainder filled in from reference TRBV15 and TRBJ2-5): DAMVIQNPRYQVTQFGKPVTLSCSQTLNHNVMYWYQQKSSQAPKLLFHYYDKDFNNEADTPDNFQSRRPNTSFCFLDIRSPGLGDTAMYLCATSRRLAGGQQTQYFGPGTRLLVL.